A single sample gave rise to the 26 T cell receptor beta chains below, sequenced in a study of blood T cell repertoires in COVID-19. The data were produced by immunoSEQ multiplex PCR, yet TCRdb's version contains in-frame clones alone and is incomplete. The profile shows 93,000 or so clones, about 90% of them singletons. Source material: peripheral blood. The receptors originated from a human donor in a cohort sampled during active COVID-19.

This chain joins TRBV5-4 and TRBJ2-1; 8 positions agree with TRBD2. Per germline, CDR1 SGHNT and CDR2 YYREEE (reference sequence). CDR3 length: 15 amino acids. V lost 0 bases, J lost 8 bases, and 7 bases stayed unmatched. The CDR3 sequence: CASSLGSGSGDEQFF. The DNA of the CDR3 is TGTGCCAGCAGCTTGGGAAGCGGGAGCGGCGATGAGCAGTTCTTC.

This clone was picked up one time. CDR3 nucleotides: TGTGCCAGCAGCTTGGCGGGGTGGGAGACCCAGTACTTC. This codes for CASSLAGWETQYF. This chain connects TRBV5-6 to TRBJ2-5, with TRBD2 as a possible D gene (5 bases). The V gene lost 0 bases and the J gene lost 5 bases, with 8 bases spanning the gap. The CDR3 totals 13 residues. The germline V gene encodes CDR1 SGHDT and CDR2 YYEEEE.

The chain links TRBV6-5 to TRBJ2-1, with 10 bases identical to TRBD1. With 7 bases clipped from V and 3 bases from J, the junction kept 6 bases outside the gene matches. The CDR3 runs to 15 residues. Germline V gives CDR1 MNHEY, CDR2 SVGAGI. As DNA, the CDR3 is TGTGCCAGCACGGGACAGGGGCCCCTCTACAATGAGCAGTTCTTC. Protein sequence: CASTGQGPLYNEQFF.

This chain links TRBV5-6 with TRBJ1-1; 10 bases are shared with TRBD1. After removal of 3 bases from V and 11 bases from J, the junction contained 10 bases not matched to a gene. This CDR3 comprises 14 residues. Germline-derived CDR1 and CDR2 are SGHDT and YYEEEE. This CDR3 reads CASSSVDRGHGAFF. The CDR3 region has the DNA TGTGCCAGCAGCTCGGTAGACAGGGGGCACGGGGCTTTCTTT. Filled out from reference TRBV5-6 and TRBJ1-1, the complete variable domain reads DAGVTQSPTHLIKTRGQQVTLRCSPKSGHDTVSWYQQALGQGPQFIFQYYEEEERQRGNFPDRFSGHQFPNYSSELNVNALLLGDSALYLCASSSVDRGHGAFFGQGTRLTVV.

J is TRBJ1-1 and V is TRBV3-1 (or the pseudogene TRBV3-2), with D possibly being TRBD1 (6 bases). Trimming left V 1 base short and J 1 base short, with 10 bases between. The CDR3 has 15 residues. Per the germline V gene, CDR1 is LGHDT and CDR2 is YNNKEL (reference sequence). For the CDR3, the DNA is TGTGCCAGCAGCCAAGTCAGGACAGCGAACACTGAAGCTTTCTTT. Its translation: CASSQVRTANTEAFF.

J is TRBJ1-2 and V is TRBV27; D not certain. Trimming took 8 bases from V and 0 from J, leaving 19 bases between them. The CDR3 has 16 residues. Germline V gene lookup returns CDR1 MNHEY and CDR2 SMNVEV (reference sequence). CDR3 sequence reads: CASRSIGGGANYGYTF. The CDR3 DNA reads TGTGCCAGCCGATCAATAGGTGGCGGCGCTAACTATGGCTACACCTTC.

The chain uses TRBV7-3 and TRBJ2-3; 10 bases are a match to TRBD1. Germline CDR1 and CDR2: SGHTA and FQGTGA. After removal of 5 bases from V and 10 bases from J, the junction contained 9 bases not matched to a gene. The CDR3 totals 14 residues. The CDR3 here is CASSGSRDRGPQYF. The CDR3, as DNA: TGTGCCAGCAGCGGGTCCCGGGACAGGGGTCCGCAGTATTTT.

The chain links TRBV19 to TRBJ1-4, with TRBD1 identical over 7 bases. CDR3 length: 13 residues. Germline V gene lookup returns CDR1 LNHDA and CDR2 SQIVND (reference sequence). Trimming removed 5 bases from V and 6 bases from J; junction bases left unmatched: 3. The CDR3 protein is CASSPDRDEKLFF. CDR3 DNA sequence: TGTGCCAGTAGTCCCGACAGGGATGAAAAACTGTTTTTT.

The V gene is TRBV29-1, the J gene TRBJ2-6; 9 nucleotides agree with TRBD1. Trimming cost V 2 bases and J 0 bases; bases outside gene matches: 8. CDR1 is SQVTM, CDR2 ANQGSEA, per germline. The length of the CDR3 is 18 residues. The CDR3 nucleotides read TGCAGCGTTGAAATCTTTGGACAGGGGCCCTCTGGGGCCAACGTCCTGACTTTC. Its translation is CSVEIFGQGPSGANVLTF.

This clone came up once. The chain is built from TRBV5-1 and TRBJ2-3; the match to TRBD2 covers 9 bases. Germline V gene data show CDR1 as SGHRS and CDR2 as YFSETQ. V gave up 4 bases and J gave up 2 bases; unmatched junction bases: 11. The CDR3 extends over 17 amino acids. In DNA form, the CDR3 reads TGCGCCAGCAGCCGCGGGGTAGCGGGGGCTATCACAGATACGCAGTATTTT. Its translation: CASSRGVAGAITDTQYF.

V gene TRBV28 combines with J gene TRBJ1-5, with no clear D. CDR1 MDHEN and CDR2 SYDVKM come from the germline V gene. This CDR3 is 12 amino acids long. Trimming took 7 bases from V and 4 from J, leaving 8 bases between them. Written as DNA, the CDR3 is TGTGCCAGCATTAATCCTAATCAGCCCCAGCATTTT. Protein product: CASINPNQPQHF.

V usage is TRBV11-2 and J usage is TRBJ2-2; D is unresolved. Between the trimmed V and J ends, which lost 4 bases and 4 bases, there was a span of 7 bases. The germline V gene encodes CDR1 SGHAT and CDR2 FQNNGV. The CDR3 totals 13 residues. The CDR3 spells CASSYGATGELFF. The CDR3 region has the DNA TGTGCCAGCAGCTACGGAGCCACCGGGGAGCTGTTTTTT.

The chain recombines TRBV5-1 with TRBJ1-6; possibly TRBD1 for D (6 bases). Between the trimmed V and J ends, which lost 1 base and 7 bases, there was a span of 9 bases. Per the germline V gene, CDR1 is SGHRS and CDR2 is YFSETQ. There are 14 residues in the CDR3. CDR3 sequence: CASSLLGGNSPLHF. CDR3 DNA sequence: TGCGCCAGCAGCTTGTTAGGGGGAAATTCACCCCTCCACTTT.

The rearrangement uses TRBV2 and TRBJ1-3; 8 nucleotides match TRBD1. Per germline, CDR1 SNHLY and CDR2 FYNNEI. J gave up 3 bases and V 6 bases, and 7 bases lay outside the gene matches. The CDR3 runs 15 residues. CDR3 DNA: TGTGCCAGCAGACCCCAGGGGGCTAGTGGAAACACCATATATTTT. This gives the protein CASRPQGASGNTIYF. Complete variable domain (other parts from reference TRBV2 and TRBJ1-3): EPEVTQTPSHQVTQMGQEVILRCVPISNHLYFYWYRQILGQKVEFLVSFYNNEISEKSEIFDDQFSVERPDGSNFTLKIRSTKLEDSAMYFCASRPQGASGNTIYFGEGSWLTVV.

The chain joins TRBV4-1 to TRBJ1-3; D may be TRBD1 (5 bases). The germline gives CDR1 MGHRA, CDR2 YSYEKL. Trimming left V 1 base short and J 0 bases short, with 10 bases between. The CDR3 is 16 amino acids. This CDR3 is CASSQGGPFSGNTIYF. The DNA for the CDR3 is TGCGCCAGCAGCCAAGGGGGCCCGTTCTCTGGAAACACCATATATTTT.

This clone was recorded a few times. V and J are TRBV6-6 and TRBJ1-2, with D perhaps matching TRBD1 (6 bases). Trimming left V 2 bases short and J 0 bases short, with 13 bases between. From germline, CDR1 is MNHNY and CDR2 SVGAGI (reference sequence). The CDR3 has 16 amino acids. CDR3 protein: CASSYTGGGPNYGYTF. The CDR3 DNA sequence: TGTGCCAGCAGTTACACCGGGGGGGGGCCTAACTATGGCTACACCTTC.

This sequence joins TRBV9 and TRBJ2-7, with a tentative D call TRBD1 (6 bases). Germline CDR1 SGDLS, CDR2 YYNGEE. The CDR3 is 14 amino acids. Deletions cut 2 bases from V and 2 bases from J, with 11 bases between. The CDR3 DNA reads as TGTGCCAGCAGCGTGGCAGGGGAGACCTACGAGCAGTACTTC. It is translated as CASSVAGETYEQYF.

V and J are TRBV20-1 and TRBJ2-7; unclear D gene. Germline loops: CDR1 DFQATT, CDR2 SNEGSKA (reference sequence). V lost 3 bases to trimming and J lost 1 base, with 4 bases between them. The CDR3 loop spans 11 amino acids. DNA for the CDR3: TGCAGTGCTAGTGCATCCTACGAGCAGTACTTC. This encodes CSASASYEQYF.

The CDR3 sequence is CASSPIGGNGELFF. The CDR3, as DNA: TGTGCCAGCAGTCCCATAGGGGGCAACGGGGAGCTGTTTTTT. The chain links TRBV27 to TRBJ2-2, with 7 nucleotides matching TRBD1. CDR1 MNHEY and CDR2 SMNVEV come from the germline V gene (reference sequence). The V and J ends lost 5 bases and 7 bases, in that order; junction bases with no gene match: 7. CDR3 size: 14 residues.

The chain employs TRBV19 and TRBJ2-5; 13 bases are shared with TRBD2. CDR1 and CDR2 (germline): LNHDA, SQIVND (reference sequence). After removal of 5 bases from V and 6 bases from J, the junction contained 18 bases not matched to a gene. The CDR3 has 19 residues. The CDR3 DNA is TGTGCCAGTAGTCCGACCCCGACTAGCGGGGGGCCCCGGGGAAAGACCCAGTACTTC. Its protein product is CASSPTPTSGGPRGKTQYF.

The chain employs TRBV5-1 and TRBJ2-2; 13 bases agree with TRBD2. Germline CDR1 reads SGHRS; CDR2 reads YFSETQ. V lost 2 bases and J lost 7; bases outside the gene matches: 5. This CDR3 is built from 16 residues. The CDR3 DNA reads TGCGCCAGCAGCTTCGGACTAGCGGGGGCGGGCGGGGAGCTGTTTTTT. Residues: CASSFGLAGAGGELFF.

The gene calls are TRBV19 and TRBJ2-1; possible D gene TRBD1, 6 bases. The CDR3 runs to 15 residues. Trimming left V 7 bases short and J 0 bases short, with 13 bases between. Germline V lookup: CDR1 LNHDA, CDR2 SQIVND (reference sequence). Here the CDR3 DNA reads TGTGCCAGTACCCCAGACAGGAGCTCCTACAATGAGCAGTTCTTC. This translates into CASTPDRSSYNEQFF. The variable domain in full, with the rest retrieved from reference TRBV19 and TRBJ2-1, is DGGITQSPKYLFRKEGQNVTLSCEQNLNHDAMYWYRQDPGQGLRLIYYSQIVNDFQKGDIAEGYSVSREKKESFPLTVTSAQKNPTAFYLCASTPDRSSYNEQFFGPGTRLTVL.

The chain is built from TRBV6-5 and TRBJ2-7, with TRBD1 matching 9 bases. Germline V gene lookup returns CDR1 MNHEY and CDR2 SVGAGI. This CDR3 is built from 15 residues. V shed 5 bases and J 4 bases; nucleotides not matched to a gene: 9. As DNA, the CDR3 is TGTGCCAGCAGTAAGCATGGGGGACAGGGTTACGAGCAGTACTTC. Translated, it gives CASSKHGGQGYEQYF.

The chain recombines TRBV5-1 with TRBJ2-5, with D possibly matching TRBD2 (7 bases). V lost 4 bases to trimming and J lost 5 bases, with 18 bases between them. This CDR3 has 15 residues. Germline loops: CDR1 SGHRS, CDR2 YFSETQ. Written as DNA, the CDR3 is TGCGCCAGCAGCAACAGCGCGGGGGCGGGGGAGACCCAGTACTTC. The encoded protein is CASSNSAGAGETQYF.

The chain recombines TRBV27 with TRBJ2-1; TRBD1 matches at 7 bases. Germline CDR1 MNHEY, CDR2 SMNVEV (reference sequence). The CDR3 runs 15 residues. Losses at the gene ends were 6 bases for V and 4 bases for J; bases not matched to a gene: 9. The CDR3 nucleotides are TGTGCCAGCAGGCTACAGGGGCGAGAATACAATGAGCAGTTCTTC. It is translated as CASRLQGREYNEQFF.

V is TRBV7-6 and J is TRBJ2-6, with D possibly TRBD2 on 7 matching bases. V gave up 1 base and J gave up 1 base, with 17 bases separating them. Germline V gene lookup returns CDR1 SGHVS and CDR2 FNYEAQ. The CDR3 has 19 amino acids. This chain's CDR3 is CASSLVVGGRGSGANVLTF. In DNA, the CDR3 is TGTGCCAGCAGCTTAGTGGTCGGGGGGCGGGGGTCTGGGGCCAACGTCCTGACTTTC.